The 26 T cell receptor beta chains below all came from one sample that was sequenced in a study of T-cell reconstitution after alpha-beta-depleted transplantation in children. Unique molecular identifiers were incorporated into the prepared TCRbeta library. Using its own MiXCR run on the PCR reads, TCRdb lists one record per CDR3 protein. The sample shows just under 550,000 distinct CDR3 sequences, around 18% of them seen only once. The sequencing here drew on PBMCs from the stem cell graft donor, taken from the stem cell graft. All receptors derive from a human donor who donated a stem cell graft to a child with acute lymphoblastic leukemia.

The J gene is TRBJ1-1, the V gene TRBV20-1, with TRBD1 matching over 8 bases. Germline trimming cut 1 base from V and 10 bases from J; bases unmatched to any gene: 5. Germline V gives CDR1 DFQATT, CDR2 SNEGSKA (reference sequence). This CDR3 region has 12 residues. The CDR3 spells CSARGQGKGAFF. Written as DNA, the CDR3 is TGCAGTGCTAGAGGACAGGGGAAAGGAGCTTTCTTT.

In DNA form, the CDR3 reads TGTGCCATCAGTAACAGGGGGCAGGGCGAGCAGTACTTC. It yields the protein CAISNRGQGEQYF. This chain joins TRBV10-3 and TRBJ2-7; 9 nucleotides align to TRBD1. V was clipped by 5 bases and J by 6 bases; unmatched bases: 5. Germline CDR1 reads ENHRY; CDR2 reads SYGVKD. CDR3 length: 13 amino acids.

The table lists this clonotype with a few counts. At one end the junction does not follow the germline gene, possibly because of a read error. The chain recombines TRBV5-1 with TRBJ2-1; 10 bases are shared with TRBD2. The CDR3 contains 15 residues. Germline loops: CDR1 SGHRS, CDR2 YFSETQ. CDR3 nucleotide sequence: TGCGCCAGCGGGACAGCGGGAGGGTCCTTCAATGAGCAGTTCTTC. Protein: CASGTAGGSFNEQFF.

This chain uses TRBV5-1 with TRBJ2-4, with D tentatively TRBD2 (5 bases). V was clipped by 4 bases and J by 12 bases, with 20 bases between them. Per the germline V gene, CDR1 is SGHRS and CDR2 is YFSETQ. The CDR3 extends over 14 amino acids. DNA for the CDR3: TGCGCCAGCAGCGGGAGTCTCCTCAAAAACGGTCAGTACTTC. Protein product: CASSGSLLKNGQYF.

A few counts support this clonotype. This chain links TRBV5-6 with TRBJ1-5, with 8 bases lining up with TRBD1. The CDR3 has 15 amino acids. The V and J ends lost 2 bases and 2 bases, in that order; junction bases with no gene match: 3. The V gene's germline CDR1 is SGHDT and CDR2 YYEEEE. CDR3 residues: CASSLQGDGNQPQHF. As DNA, the CDR3 is TGTGCCAGCAGCTTACAGGGGGACGGCAATCAGCCCCAGCATTTT.

This clonotype was seen ten or more times. V usage is TRBV6-5 and J usage is TRBJ2-1; D may be TRBD2 (5 bases). This CDR3 contains 13 residues. The germline V gene has CDR1 MNHEY and CDR2 SVGAGI. With 4 bases removed from V and 8 bases from J, the gap between germline ends came to 12 bases. DNA of the CDR3: TGTGCCAGCAGTTTCCGGGGTAAAGATGAGCAGTTCTTC. It encodes CASSFRGKDEQFF.

The V gene is TRBV27, the J gene TRBJ2-3, with D perhaps assigned TRBD1 or TRBD2 (5 bases each). Germline V lookup: CDR1 MNHEY, CDR2 SMNVEV (reference sequence). This CDR3 has 16 amino acids. V was pared by 4 bases and J by 5 bases, with 19 bases between. CDR3 DNA: TGTGCCAGCAGTTCCCTATCTAGAGGGGTCAGAGATACGCAGTATTTT. This gives the protein CASSSLSRGVRDTQYF.

The sample holds a few counts of this clonotype. This rearrangement joins TRBV5-1 to TRBJ1-1, with D perhaps matching TRBD1 (5 bases). CDR1 and CDR2 (germline): SGHRS, YFSETQ. CDR3 length: 15 residues. V dropped 1 base and J dropped 3 bases, with 13 bases sitting between them. This CDR3 is CASSLLYGAYTEAFF. The CDR3 DNA reads as TGCGCCAGCAGCTTGTTATACGGGGCGTACACTGAAGCTTTCTTT.

This clonotype was found once. Mismatch with germline at one junction end may stem from a read error. V gene TRBV6-1 combines with J gene TRBJ1-1; D is unclear. CDR3 length equals 14 residues. CDR1 and CDR2 (germline): MNHNS, SASEGT. In DNA, the CDR3 is TGTGCCAGCAGTGAGAGCCCCGAGGGCACTAAAGCTTTCTTT. Residues: CASSESPEGTKAFF.

V usage is TRBV12-3 or TRBV12-4 and J usage is TRBJ2-5, with D unclear. The length of the CDR3 is 12 residues. V lost 6 bases, J lost 2 bases, and 7 bases lay in between. DNA for the CDR3: TGTGCCAGCAGCCGGGTGCAAGAGACCCAGTACTTC. This sequence encodes CASSRVQETQYF.

This clonotype turned up a few times. The rearrangement joins TRBV14 to TRBJ2-7; no reliable D call. Trimming pared 3 bases from V and 3 bases from J, leaving 3 bases between. The CDR3 is 11 residues long. The germline CDR1 and CDR2 sequences are SGHDN and FVKESK. This chain's CDR3 is CASSQFYEQYF. Here the CDR3 DNA reads TGTGCCAGCAGCCAGTTCTACGAGCAGTACTTC.

The V gene is TRBV27, the J gene TRBJ2-7; tentative D call: TRBD1 (6 bases). Germline lookup yields CDR1 MNHEY and CDR2 SMNVEV (reference sequence). The CDR3 length is 15 residues. V lost 5 bases, J lost 0 bases, and 14 bases lay in between. Here the CDR3 DNA reads TGTGCCAGCAGTCCCGGGACAAGCTTCTCCTACGAGCAGTACTTC. Translated: CASSPGTSFSYEQYF.

The V call is TRBV29-1, the J call TRBJ2-2; 7 bases line up with TRBD1. J gave up 4 bases and V 7 bases, and 6 bases lay outside the gene matches. CDR1 and CDR2 (germline): SQVTM, ANQGSEA. CDR3 size: 13 residues. The CDR3 bases are TGCAGCGCCGAGGGGGCCCTCACCGGGGAGCTGTTTTTT. It specifies CSAEGALTGELFF.

This clonotype was detected only a few times. The gene calls are TRBV29-1 and TRBJ2-7, with D possibly being TRBD2 (6 bases). The germline V gene encodes CDR1 SQVTM and CDR2 ANQGSEA. This CDR3 spans 14 amino acids. V lost 4 bases and J lost 1, with 14 bases in between. The CDR3: CSVGGLSSSYEQYF. The CDR3 nucleotides read TGCAGCGTTGGGGGACTGAGCAGTTCCTACGAGCAGTACTTC.

V usage is TRBV12-3 or TRBV12-4 and J usage is TRBJ1-1; D gene ambiguous. V was shortened by 3 bases and J by 4 bases, with 15 bases between the two germline ends. The CDR3 consists of 15 residues. In nucleotides, the CDR3 is TGTGCCAGCAGTTTCCGAGGACGGTCCCCCACTGAAGCTTTCTTT. Amino acids: CASSFRGRSPTEAFF.

The chain links TRBV9 to TRBJ2-7; D may be TRBD1 (7 bases). Trimming cost V 0 bases and J 4 bases, with 14 bases left between them. Looked up from germline, CDR1 is SGDLS and CDR2 is YYNGEE. The length of the CDR3 is 15 residues. CDR3 nucleotide sequence: TGTGCCAGCAGCGTAGAGGGGCAGGGGGGTTACGAGCAGTACTTC. This translates into CASSVEGQGGYEQYF.

The chain has TRBV19 and TRBJ1-1; D is perhaps TRBD1 (6 bases). Germline CDR1 LNHDA, CDR2 SQIVND (reference sequence). V gave up 3 bases and J gave up 10 bases, with 18 bases separating them. The CDR3 covers 14 residues. The CDR3 is CASSIGSGHPAAFF. The CDR3 nucleotides are TGTGCCAGTAGTATCGGATCGGGACACCCTGCAGCTTTCTTT.

V is TRBV9 and J is TRBJ2-5, with 7 positions matching TRBD2. Trimming took 0 bases from V and 4 from J; bases not matched to a gene: 9. CDR3 length equals 16 residues. Germline V lookup: CDR1 SGDLS, CDR2 YYNGEE. CDR3 in amino acids: CASSVDGMGGRETQYF. The CDR3 DNA is TGTGCCAGCAGCGTAGATGGGATGGGGGGGAGAGAGACCCAGTACTTC.

V usage is TRBV7-6 and J usage is TRBJ2-2; maybe TRBD2 (6 bases). CDR3 length: 15 residues. Trimming cost V 3 bases and J 13 bases, with 21 bases left between them. The germline gives CDR1 SGHVS, CDR2 FNYEAQ. The CDR3 loop reads CASSFGGPKGFVLFF. In nucleotides, the CDR3 is TGTGCCAGCAGCTTCGGGGGACCGAAGGGCTTTGTGCTGTTTTTT. The complete variable domain, with remaining parts taken from reference TRBV7-6 and TRBJ2-2, reads GAGVSQSPRYKVTKRGQDVALRCDPISGHVSLYWYRQALGQGPEFLTYFNYEAQQDKSGLPNDRFSAERPEGSISTLTIQRTEQRDSAMYRCASSFGGPKGFVLFFGEGSRLTVL.

The CDR3 reads CSAREGPSGNYGYTF. The CDR3 DNA reads as TGCAGTGCTAGAGAAGGGCCCTCCGGGAACTATGGCTACACCTTC. The rearrangement uses TRBV20-1 and TRBJ1-2; D ambiguous. V lost 0 bases and J lost 2, with 13 bases in between. The germline V gene encodes CDR1 DFQATT and CDR2 SNEGSKA (reference sequence). There are 15 residues in the CDR3.

This clonotype was found a few times. The rearrangement links TRBV9 to TRBJ1-2, with unresolved D. There are 14 residues in the CDR3. Per the germline V gene, CDR1 is SGDLS and CDR2 is YYNGEE. Trimming pared 0 bases from V and 0 bases from J, leaving 6 bases between. The CDR3 loop reads CASSVGGTNYGYTF. The CDR3 DNA follows: TGTGCCAGCAGCGTAGGCGGAACTAACTATGGCTACACCTTC.

This clonotype has more than one count but fewer than ten. The chain carries TRBV9 and TRBJ1-2; D not certain. CDR1 is SGDLS and CDR2 is YYNGEE in the germline V gene. This CDR3 is 16 amino acids long. Trimming shortened V by 0 bases and J by 2 bases, and 14 bases separated the two germline ends. The CDR3 region has the DNA TGTGCCAGCAGCGTAGGTCCCTTTACAGCAAACTATGGCTACACCTTC. Translating it yields CASSVGPFTANYGYTF.

The rearrangement uses TRBV20-1 and TRBJ1-6, with no clear D. V gave up 3 bases and J gave up 0 bases, with 9 bases separating them. Germline CDR1 and CDR2: DFQATT and SNEGSKA (reference sequence). The CDR3 has 15 residues. For the CDR3, the DNA is TGCAGTGCTAGTAACCCGAACTCCTATAATTCACCCCTCCACTTT. Translated, it gives CSASNPNSYNSPLHF.

This clonotype has just a few counts. V usage is TRBV15 and J usage is TRBJ2-5, with a weak D call TRBD2 (5 bases). V dropped 4 bases and J dropped 5 bases, with 11 bases sitting between them. The CDR3 totals 13 residues. Germline V gene lookup returns CDR1 LNHNV and CDR2 YYDKDF (reference sequence). The CDR3 sequence is CATSTTRSETQYF. The CDR3 DNA reads TGTGCCACCAGCACCACTAGAAGCGAGACCCAGTACTTC. The full variable domain, its missing parts supplied by reference TRBV15 and TRBJ2-5, is DAMVIQNPRYQVTQFGKPVTLSCSQTLNHNVMYWYQQKSSQAPKLLFHYYDKDFNNEADTPDNFQSRRPNTSFCFLDIRSPGLGDTAMYLCATSTTRSETQYFGPGTRLLVL.

This clonotype was counted only a few times. The chain recombines TRBV15 with TRBJ2-1, with TRBD1 identical over 7 bases. This CDR3 comprises 15 residues. The germline CDR1 and CDR2 sequences are LNHNV and YYDKDF (reference sequence). The V and J ends lost 4 bases and 4 bases, in that order; junction bases with no gene match: 7. The DNA of the CDR3 is TGTGCCACCAGCATAACACAGGGGAATTACAATGAGCAGTTCTTC. Translation gives CATSITQGNYNEQFF. Combining the CDR3 with reference TRBV15 and TRBJ2-1 gives the whole variable domain DAMVIQNPRYQVTQFGKPVTLSCSQTLNHNVMYWYQQKSSQAPKLLFHYYDKDFNNEADTPDNFQSRRPNTSFCFLDIRSPGLGDTAMYLCATSITQGNYNEQFFGPGTRLTVL.

The V call is TRBV14, the J call TRBJ2-1, with 10 positions matching TRBD2. Germline assignment: CDR1 SGHDN and CDR2 FVKESK. Germline trimming cut 5 bases from V and 4 bases from J; bases unmatched to any gene: 5. This CDR3 has 15 amino acids. CDR3 sequence: CASSSGTSVYNEQFF. The DNA for the CDR3 is TGTGCCAGCAGCTCCGGGACTAGCGTTTACAATGAGCAGTTCTTC.